This record concerns one TCR beta chain sequence. Its antigen is not known. This entry is derived from a study of lymphopenia after photon versus proton radiotherapy. Study conclusions and caveats: Authors raise, but do not show, better survival with proton therapy. Larger post-nadir TCR diversity loss correlated inversely with survival in deceased patients. Post-nadir diversity loss with photons came from oligoclonal expansion, particularly CD8+ Temra cells.

Libraries were prepared by immunoSEQ multiplex PCR; TCRdb keeps only in-frame clonotypes and omits some of them. The sample consists of 68,000 or so clones, roughly 91% of them appearing once. This CDR3 region has 14 residues. The V gene lost 9 bases and the J gene lost 5 bases, with 19 bases spanning the gap. Germline V lookup: CDR1 MNHEY, CDR2 SVGAGI. The TCR comes from a woman in her sixties or seventies with pancreatic cancer. Sequenced here: peripheral blood, sampled from a patient treated with photon-based radiotherapy. The chain joins TRBV6-5 to TRBJ2-5; D possibly uses TRBD1 or TRBD2 (6 bases each). The CDR3 sequence is CASRASGARETQYF. For the CDR3, the DNA is TGTGCCAGTCGCGCTTCGGGGGCGCGGGAGACCCAGTACTTC.